Listed below are T cell receptor beta chains from one sample, sequenced in a study of cytomegalovirus exposure and HLA in healthy donors. This table comes from immunoSEQ multiplex PCR, and its TCRdb copy is limited to in-frame clones, with some not included. Of 100,000 to 120,000 clones in the sample, around 83% are singletons; the top ten hold less than 3%. Sequencing was done on a sample of PBMCs. These receptors were taken from a woman in her fifties or sixties in good health and CMV-seropositive. Each CDR3 is given with its conserved first and last residue. Each record gives: D gene, clone size, V gene, J gene, CDR3 DNA, CDR3 protein. The D gene is left open where the match is weak. Only part of the rows carry a size: once, few, many, or a class if the clone is expanded.

d_gene: TRBD1
abundance: .
v_gene: TRBV5-1
j_gene: TRBJ2-7
CDR3nt: TGCGCCAGCAGCGCGGCCGGGACAGGGATGGTTGTGCAGTACTTC
CDR3aa: CASSAAGTGMVVQYF

d_gene: TRBD1
abundance: .
v_gene: TRBV9
j_gene: TRBJ1-2
CDR3nt: TGTGCCAGCAGCGTAGGGGGACAGGGGGCGCATTATGGCTACACCTTC
CDR3aa: CASSVGGQGAHYGYTF

d_gene: .
abundance: .
v_gene: TRBV15
j_gene: TRBJ2-3
CDR3nt: TGTGCCACCAGCAGAGGATGGGCCTCCGTGGAAGATACGCAGTATTTT
CDR3aa: CATSRGWASVEDTQYF

d_gene: .
abundance: .
v_gene: TRBV2
j_gene: TRBJ2-3
CDR3nt: TGTGCCAGCATTAAGGGGGTTAGCACAGATACGCAGTATTTT
CDR3aa: CASIKGVSTDTQYF

d_gene: .
abundance: .
v_gene: TRBV7-9
j_gene: TRBJ2-7
CDR3nt: TGTTCCAGCAGCTTTGGGCTCTACGAGCAGTACTTC
CDR3aa: CSSSFGLYEQYF

d_gene: .
abundance: .
v_gene: TRBV13
j_gene: TRBJ1-1
CDR3nt: TGTGCCAGCAGCCCCGCGCATCGCACTGAAGCTTTCTTT
CDR3aa: CASSPAHRTEAFF

d_gene: .
abundance: few
v_gene: TRBV2
j_gene: TRBJ1-3
CDR3nt: TGTGCCAGCAGTGAATTTAGGACAGTCTCTGGAAACACCATATATTTT
CDR3aa: CASSEFRTVSGNTIYF

d_gene: TRBD2
abundance: .
v_gene: TRBV4-2
j_gene: TRBJ2-3
CDR3nt: TGTGCCAGCAGCCAACCCGATCATTCTAGCGGGAGGGTACATTTT
CDR3aa: CASSQPDHSSGRVHF

d_gene: .
abundance: few
v_gene: TRBV18
j_gene: TRBJ2-4
CDR3nt: TGTGCCAGCTCACCGGGGGGAGCCAAAAACATTCAGTACTTC
CDR3aa: CASSPGGAKNIQYF

d_gene: .
abundance: .
v_gene: TRBV4-1
j_gene: TRBJ2-7
CDR3nt: TGCGCCAGCAGCCAAGCCCTCGGGAGTTACTACGAGCAGTACTTC
CDR3aa: CASSQALGSYYEQYF

d_gene: .
abundance: .
v_gene: TRBV28
j_gene: TRBJ1-4
CDR3nt: TGTGCCAGCAGCTCCCCCGAGGCCGCAACTAATGAAAAACTGTTTTTT
CDR3aa: CASSSPEAATNEKLFF

d_gene: .
abundance: .
v_gene: TRBV19
j_gene: TRBJ2-2
CDR3nt: TGTGCCAGTAGGGCCGGGCGGGATAGGACCGGGGAGCTGTTTTTT
CDR3aa: CASRAGRDRTGELFF

d_gene: .
abundance: .
v_gene: TRBV9
j_gene: TRBJ2-3
CDR3nt: TGTGCCAGCAGCGTCTCTATCACAGATACGCAGTATTTT
CDR3aa: CASSVSITDTQYF

d_gene: .
abundance: .
v_gene: TRBV2
j_gene: TRBJ2-1
CDR3nt: TGTGCCAGCAGTCCCATGGGCCTGGACTCCAATGAGCAGTTCTTC
CDR3aa: CASSPMGLDSNEQFF

d_gene: .
abundance: .
v_gene: TRBV6-5
j_gene: TRBJ2-5
CDR3nt: TGTGCCAGCAGTTATGAGTGGACCCAGTACTTC
CDR3aa: CASSYEWTQYF

d_gene: .
abundance: .
v_gene: TRBV7-3
j_gene: TRBJ1-2
CDR3nt: TGTGCCAGCAGCTTATCAGGGAATAACTATGGCTACACCTTC
CDR3aa: CASSLSGNNYGYTF

d_gene: .
abundance: .
v_gene: TRBV2
j_gene: TRBJ1-3
CDR3nt: TGTGCCAGCAGCGTTGGGGTGTGGGCAGGGCTCGGAAACACCATATATTTT
CDR3aa: CASSVGVWAGLGNTIYF

d_gene: TRBD1
abundance: .
v_gene: TRBV6-1
j_gene: TRBJ2-5
CDR3nt: TGTGCCAGCAGGACGGGACAGATACAAGAGACCCAGTACTTC
CDR3aa: CASRTGQIQETQYF

d_gene: .
abundance: .
v_gene: TRBV7-9
j_gene: TRBJ2-1
CDR3nt: TGTGCCAGCAGCCTTCAGGGGTTCGGATCCTACAATGAGCAGTTCTTC
CDR3aa: CASSLQGFGSYNEQFF

d_gene: .
abundance: .
v_gene: TRBV5-1
j_gene: TRBJ2-7
CDR3nt: TGCGCCAGAGACAGCTACGAGCAGTACTTC
CDR3aa: CARDSYEQYF

d_gene: TRBD2
abundance: .
v_gene: TRBV4-2
j_gene: TRBJ2-7
CDR3nt: TGTGCCAGCAGCCGGGCCCTTAGCGGGAGCGGGTCCTACGAGCAGTACTTC
CDR3aa: CASSRALSGSGSYEQYF

d_gene: .
abundance: .
v_gene: TRBV30
j_gene: TRBJ2-5
CDR3nt: TGTGCCTTGACTAGTGGAGAGACCCAGTACTTC
CDR3aa: CALTSGETQYF

d_gene: TRBD2
abundance: .
v_gene: TRBV5-1
j_gene: TRBJ2-1
CDR3nt: TGCGCCAGCAGCACTATAGCGGGAGAGAATTACAATGAGCAGTTCTTC
CDR3aa: CASSTIAGENYNEQFF

d_gene: TRBD1
abundance: .
v_gene: TRBV19
j_gene: TRBJ2-7
CDR3nt: TGTGCCACCCAGGGGGCCTACGAGCAGTACTTC
CDR3aa: CATQGAYEQYF

d_gene: .
abundance: .
v_gene: TRBV7-9
j_gene: TRBJ1-2
CDR3nt: TGTGCCAGCAGCTTAGGAGTGGCGGGGAACTATGGCTACACCTTC
CDR3aa: CASSLGVAGNYGYTF

d_gene: .
abundance: .
v_gene: TRBV27
j_gene: TRBJ2-2
CDR3nt: TGTGCCAGCAGTTTATCAACCGGGGGAAATAACGGGGAGCTGTTTTTT
CDR3aa: CASSLSTGGNNGELFF

d_gene: TRBD2
abundance: .
v_gene: TRBV7-9
j_gene: TRBJ2-1
CDR3nt: TGTGCCAGCAGCCGCGCTAGCGGTAAACAGTTCTTC
CDR3aa: CASSRASGKQFF

d_gene: .
abundance: .
v_gene: TRBV1
j_gene: TRBJ1-5
CDR3nt: TGCACCAGCAGCCAAGATTTGGGACAGGGCGTCCAGCCCCAGCATTTT
CDR3aa: CTSSQDLGQGVQPQHF

d_gene: .
abundance: .
v_gene: TRBV30
j_gene: TRBJ2-7
CDR3nt: TGTGCCGGTTGTCTCCAGGAGCAGTACTTC
CDR3aa: CAGCLQEQYF

d_gene: TRBD2
abundance: .
v_gene: TRBV5-1
j_gene: TRBJ2-1
CDR3nt: TGCGCCAGCAGCCCACCAAGCGGGAGGTTGGGAAATGAGCAGTTCTTC
CDR3aa: CASSPPSGRLGNEQFF

d_gene: TRBD1
abundance: .
v_gene: TRBV9
j_gene: TRBJ1-1
CDR3nt: TGTGCCAGCAGCCACCTGGGGACAGGGGGTATCACTGAAGCTTTCTTT
CDR3aa: CASSHLGTGGITEAFF

d_gene: .
abundance: few
v_gene: TRBV7-2
j_gene: TRBJ2-7
CDR3nt: TGTGCCAGCAGCTTAGCGGGCAGGGGCGCCCTCTCCGAGCAGTACTTC
CDR3aa: CASSLAGRGALSEQYF

d_gene: TRBD2
abundance: .
v_gene: TRBV5-1
j_gene: TRBJ2-5
CDR3nt: TGCGCCAGCAGCTTGGCCCCTAGCGGGAGTAAAGAGACCCAGTACTTC
CDR3aa: CASSLAPSGSKETQYF

d_gene: .
abundance: once
v_gene: TRBV11-3
j_gene: TRBJ2-3
CDR3nt: TGTGCCAGCAGCTTAGGTATCACAGATACGCAGTATTTT
CDR3aa: CASSLGITDTQYF

d_gene: TRBD2
abundance: .
v_gene: TRBV4-1
j_gene: TRBJ2-5
CDR3nt: TGCGCCAGCAGCCCCGGGGACTACGGCCCACGGGAGACCCAGTACTTC
CDR3aa: CASSPGDYGPRETQYF

d_gene: TRBD1
abundance: .
v_gene: TRBV5-5
j_gene: TRBJ2-5
CDR3nt: TGTGCCAGCAGCGAAGGACAGGGGGCTCGGGAGACCCAGTACTTC
CDR3aa: CASSEGQGARETQYF

d_gene: .
abundance: .
v_gene: TRBV6-1
j_gene: TRBJ1-5
CDR3nt: TGTGCCAGCAGTGAAATAAGCAATCAGCCCCAGCATTTT
CDR3aa: CASSEISNQPQHF

d_gene: TRBD2
abundance: .
v_gene: TRBV5-1
j_gene: TRBJ2-1
CDR3nt: TGCGCCAGCAGCTTGTTCAGCGGGAGCAATGAGCAGTTCTTC
CDR3aa: CASSLFSGSNEQFF

d_gene: .
abundance: .
v_gene: TRBV9
j_gene: TRBJ2-5
CDR3nt: TGTGCCAGCAGCGACCGGGGGCAAGAGACCCAGTACTTC
CDR3aa: CASSDRGQETQYF

d_gene: .
abundance: once
v_gene: TRBV5-1
j_gene: TRBJ1-1
CDR3nt: TGCGCCAGCAGCTTGGCTGAGGGCATGAACACTGAAGCTTTCTTT
CDR3aa: CASSLAEGMNTEAFF

d_gene: .
abundance: .
v_gene: TRBV21-1
j_gene: TRBJ2-1
CDR3nt: TGTGCCAGCAGCAAGGGACTAGCAAGTCGTGAGCAGTTCTTC
CDR3aa: CASSKGLASREQFF

d_gene: .
abundance: .
v_gene: TRBV19
j_gene: TRBJ1-1
CDR3nt: TGTGCCAGTATCACTACAGGGTTGAACACTGAAGCTTTCTTT
CDR3aa: CASITTGLNTEAFF

d_gene: TRBD2
abundance: .
v_gene: TRBV7-2
j_gene: TRBJ2-1
CDR3nt: TGTGCCAGCAGCTTAGCTCCAGCTAGCGGCCCCGGGGAGCAGTTCTTC
CDR3aa: CASSLAPASGPGEQFF

d_gene: .
abundance: .
v_gene: TRBV6-6
j_gene: TRBJ2-5
CDR3nt: TGTGCCAGCAGCTTAGAGACCCAGTACTTC
CDR3aa: CASSLETQYF

d_gene: .
abundance: .
v_gene: TRBV7-2
j_gene: TRBJ1-2
CDR3nt: TGTGCCAGCAGCTTAGCGGGGCAGGGGATGATTGGCTACACCTTC
CDR3aa: CASSLAGQGMIGYTF

d_gene: TRBD1
abundance: .
v_gene: TRBV6-5
j_gene: TRBJ1-3
CDR3nt: TGTGCCAGCAGACCGACAGGGGGTGGAAACACCATATATTTT
CDR3aa: CASRPTGGGNTIYF

d_gene: .
abundance: .
v_gene: TRBV30
j_gene: TRBJ2-3
CDR3nt: TGTGCCAGAGGACACAGCACAGATACGCAGTATTTT
CDR3aa: CARGHSTDTQYF

d_gene: .
abundance: .
v_gene: TRBV5-4
j_gene: TRBJ1-5
CDR3nt: TGTGCCAGCAGCTTTCAGGGTGATCAGCCCCAGCATTTT
CDR3aa: CASSFQGDQPQHF

d_gene: .
abundance: .
v_gene: TRBV11-2
j_gene: TRBJ1-5
CDR3nt: TGTGCCAGCAGCTCCTCGGGGAGTGGTCAGCCCCAGCATTTT
CDR3aa: CASSSSGSGQPQHF

d_gene: TRBD2
abundance: .
v_gene: TRBV29-1
j_gene: TRBJ2-1
CDR3nt: TGCAGCGTTGATCCCGGGACTAGCGGGTTCGGTGAGCAGTTCTTC
CDR3aa: CSVDPGTSGFGEQFF

d_gene: TRBD1
abundance: .
v_gene: TRBV19
j_gene: TRBJ2-3
CDR3nt: TGTGCCAGTATGCTTCAAGACAGGGCTACAGATACGCAGTATTTT
CDR3aa: CASMLQDRATDTQYF

d_gene: .
abundance: .
v_gene: TRBV18
j_gene: TRBJ1-2
CDR3nt: TGTGCCAGCTCACCAGTTCAGGTTGGGAACTATGGCTACACCTTC
CDR3aa: CASSPVQVGNYGYTF

d_gene: .
abundance: .
v_gene: TRBV12-2
j_gene: TRBJ1-4
CDR3nt: TGTGCAAGTCGCTTGGACAGTGAGGAACGGACTAATGAAAAACTGTTTTTT
CDR3aa: CASRLDSEERTNEKLFF

d_gene: .
abundance: .
v_gene: TRBV5-6
j_gene: TRBJ2-5
CDR3nt: TGTGCCAGCAGCCTAGGGGCACAGGGTAACTTC
CDR3aa: CASSLGAQGNF

d_gene: .
abundance: once
v_gene: TRBV28
j_gene: TRBJ2-3
CDR3nt: TGTGCCAGCAGTACCGGGACAACAGGCCTTGGTACGCAGTATTTT
CDR3aa: CASSTGTTGLGTQYF

d_gene: TRBD2
abundance: once
v_gene: TRBV4-2
j_gene: TRBJ2-1
CDR3nt: TGTGCCAGCAGCCTCTCGGGACTAGCGGAGGTTGAGCAGTTCTTC
CDR3aa: CASSLSGLAEVEQFF

d_gene: .
abundance: .
v_gene: TRBV5-1
j_gene: TRBJ1-1
CDR3nt: TGCGCCAGCAGCCCTGAGGGTTCGGCAGTGAACACTGAAGCTTTCTTT
CDR3aa: CASSPEGSAVNTEAFF

d_gene: .
abundance: few
v_gene: TRBV10-3
j_gene: TRBJ1-2
CDR3nt: TGTGCCATCAGGGCTTTGCGGGACGGCTACACCTTC
CDR3aa: CAIRALRDGYTF

d_gene: TRBD2
abundance: .
v_gene: TRBV28
j_gene: TRBJ2-3
CDR3nt: TGTGCCAGCAGCTCCCGAAGTCTAGCGGGCAGCACAGATACGCAGTATTTT
CDR3aa: CASSSRSLAGSTDTQYF

d_gene: .
abundance: .
v_gene: TRBV7-9
j_gene: TRBJ2-1
CDR3nt: TGTGCCAGCAGCTTAGCGCAGGGGAACAATGAGCAGTTCTTC
CDR3aa: CASSLAQGNNEQFF